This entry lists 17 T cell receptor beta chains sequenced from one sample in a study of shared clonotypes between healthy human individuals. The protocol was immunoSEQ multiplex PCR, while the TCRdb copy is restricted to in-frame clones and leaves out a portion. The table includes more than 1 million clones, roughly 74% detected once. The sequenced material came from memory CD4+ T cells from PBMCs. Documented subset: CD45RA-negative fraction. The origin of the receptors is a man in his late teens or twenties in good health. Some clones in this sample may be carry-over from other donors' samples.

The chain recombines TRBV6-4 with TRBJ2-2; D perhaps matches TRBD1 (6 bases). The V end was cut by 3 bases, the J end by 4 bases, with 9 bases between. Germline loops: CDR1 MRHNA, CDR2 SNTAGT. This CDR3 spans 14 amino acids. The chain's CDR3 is CASSEKGGTGELFF. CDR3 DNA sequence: TGTGCCAGCAGTGAAAAAGGGGGCACCGGGGAGCTGTTTTTT.

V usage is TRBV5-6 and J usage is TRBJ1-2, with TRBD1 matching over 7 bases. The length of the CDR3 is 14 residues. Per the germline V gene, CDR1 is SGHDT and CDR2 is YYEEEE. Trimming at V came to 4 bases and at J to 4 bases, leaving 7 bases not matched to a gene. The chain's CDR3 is CASSGDSQFYGYTF. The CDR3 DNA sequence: TGTGCCAGCAGCGGGGACAGCCAGTTCTATGGCTACACCTTC.

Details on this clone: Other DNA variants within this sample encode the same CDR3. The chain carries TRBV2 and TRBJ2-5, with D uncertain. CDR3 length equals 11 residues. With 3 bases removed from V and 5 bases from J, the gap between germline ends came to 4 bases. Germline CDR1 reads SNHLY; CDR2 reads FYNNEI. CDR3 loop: CASSDPETQYF. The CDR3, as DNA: TGTGCCAGCAGTGACCCTGAGACCCAGTACTTC.

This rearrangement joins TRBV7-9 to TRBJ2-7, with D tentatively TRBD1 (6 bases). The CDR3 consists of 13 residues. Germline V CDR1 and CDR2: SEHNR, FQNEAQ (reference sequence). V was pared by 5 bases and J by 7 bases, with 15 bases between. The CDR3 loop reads CASSTRGSGEQYF. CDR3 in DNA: TGTGCCAGCAGCACCAGGGGTTCGGGAGAGCAGTACTTC.

The CDR3 region is CASSQITGLGEKLFF. The CDR3 region has the DNA TGTGCCAGCAGCCAAATAACAGGGTTGGGCGAAAAACTGTTTTTT. The V and J genes are TRBV16 and TRBJ1-4, with a tentative D call TRBD1 (6 bases). V gave up 2 bases and J gave up 8 bases, with 15 bases separating them. Germline V gene sequence: CDR1 KGHSY, CDR2 FQNENV. CDR3 length: 15 residues.

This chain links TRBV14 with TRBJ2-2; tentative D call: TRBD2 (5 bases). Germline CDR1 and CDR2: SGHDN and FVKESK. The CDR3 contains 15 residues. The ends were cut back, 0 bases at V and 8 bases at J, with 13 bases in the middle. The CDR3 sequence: CASSQDWAGRGELFF. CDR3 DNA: TGTGCCAGCAGCCAAGATTGGGCGGGTCGAGGGGAGCTGTTTTTT.

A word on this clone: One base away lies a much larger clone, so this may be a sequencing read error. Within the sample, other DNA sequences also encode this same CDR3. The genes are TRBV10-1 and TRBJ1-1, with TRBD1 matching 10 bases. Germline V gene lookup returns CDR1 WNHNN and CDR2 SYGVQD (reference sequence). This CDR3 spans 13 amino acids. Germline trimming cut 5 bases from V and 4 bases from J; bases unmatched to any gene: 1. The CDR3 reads CASSRTGGTEAFF. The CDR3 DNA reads TGCGCCAGCAGTAGGACAGGGGGCACTGAAGCTTTCTTT.

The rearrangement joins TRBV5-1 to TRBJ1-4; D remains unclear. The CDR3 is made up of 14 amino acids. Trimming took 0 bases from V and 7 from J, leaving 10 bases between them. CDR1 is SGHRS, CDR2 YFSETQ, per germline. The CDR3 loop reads CASSLGPRSEKLFF. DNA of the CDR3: TGCGCCAGCAGCTTGGGTCCTCGGAGTGAAAAACTGTTTTTT.

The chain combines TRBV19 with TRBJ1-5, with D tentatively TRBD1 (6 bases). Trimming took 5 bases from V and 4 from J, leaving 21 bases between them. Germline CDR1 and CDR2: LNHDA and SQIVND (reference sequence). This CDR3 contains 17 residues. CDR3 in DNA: TGTGCCAGTAGTCAAATCGGACAGACCCGAGAGAATCAGCCCCAGCATTTT. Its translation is CASSQIGQTRENQPQHF.

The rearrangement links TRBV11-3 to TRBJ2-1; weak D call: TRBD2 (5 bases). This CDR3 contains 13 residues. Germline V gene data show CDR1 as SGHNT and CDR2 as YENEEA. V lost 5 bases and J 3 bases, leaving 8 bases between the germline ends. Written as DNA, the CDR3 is TGTGCCAGCAGCCAAGCGGTCTACAATGAGCAGTTCTTC. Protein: CASSQAVYNEQFF.

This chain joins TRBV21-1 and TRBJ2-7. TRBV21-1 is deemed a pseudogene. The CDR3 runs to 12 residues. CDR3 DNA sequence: TGTGCCAGCAGCAAAGCTCCCTACGAGCAGTACTTC. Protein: CASSKAPYEQYF.

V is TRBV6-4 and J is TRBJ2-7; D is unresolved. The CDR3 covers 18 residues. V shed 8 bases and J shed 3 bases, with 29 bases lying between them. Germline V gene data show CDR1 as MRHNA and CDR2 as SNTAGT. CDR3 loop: CASRRTQDWATAFYEQYF. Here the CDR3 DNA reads TGTGCCAGCCGCCGCACTCAAGATTGGGCCACCGCCTTCTACGAGCAGTACTTC.

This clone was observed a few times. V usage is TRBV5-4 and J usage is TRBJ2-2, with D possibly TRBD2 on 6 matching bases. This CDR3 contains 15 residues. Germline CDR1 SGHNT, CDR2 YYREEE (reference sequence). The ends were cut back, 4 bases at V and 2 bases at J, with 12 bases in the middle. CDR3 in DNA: TGTGCCAGCAGCCCCGGGACTCAAAACACCGGGGAGCTGTTTTTT. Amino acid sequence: CASSPGTQNTGELFF.

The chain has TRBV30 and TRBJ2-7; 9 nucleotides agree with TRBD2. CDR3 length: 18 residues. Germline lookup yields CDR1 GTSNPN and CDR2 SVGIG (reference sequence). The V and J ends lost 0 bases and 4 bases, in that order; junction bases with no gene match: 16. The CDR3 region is CAWSVGTSSPLRLYEQYF. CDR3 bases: TGTGCCTGGAGTGTAGGGACTAGCAGCCCGCTACGATTGTACGAGCAGTACTTC.

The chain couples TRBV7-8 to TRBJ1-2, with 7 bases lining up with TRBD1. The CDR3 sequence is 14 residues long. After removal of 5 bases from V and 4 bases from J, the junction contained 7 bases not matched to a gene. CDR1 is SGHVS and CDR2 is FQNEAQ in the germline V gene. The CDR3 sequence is CASSATGTVYGYTF. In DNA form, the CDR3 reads TGTGCCAGCAGCGCTACCGGGACAGTCTATGGCTACACCTTC.

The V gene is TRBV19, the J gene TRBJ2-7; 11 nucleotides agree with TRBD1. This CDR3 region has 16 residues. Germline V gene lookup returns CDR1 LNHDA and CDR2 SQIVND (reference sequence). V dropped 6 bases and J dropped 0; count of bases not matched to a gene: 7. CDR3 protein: CASRSAGTGGSYEQYF. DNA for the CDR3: TGTGCCAGTAGATCCGCCGGGACAGGGGGCTCCTACGAGCAGTACTTC.

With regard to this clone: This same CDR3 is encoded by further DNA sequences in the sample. The CDR3 region is CASSPTRGTGELFF. The CDR3, as DNA: TGTGCCAGCTCACCGACCAGGGGCACCGGGGAGCTGTTTTTT. The chain is built from TRBV18 and TRBJ2-2, with D perhaps TRBD1 (6 bases). Germline CDR1 and CDR2: KGHSH and LQKENI. The ends were cut back, 3 bases at V and 4 bases at J, with 9 bases in the middle. The CDR3 sequence is 14 residues long.